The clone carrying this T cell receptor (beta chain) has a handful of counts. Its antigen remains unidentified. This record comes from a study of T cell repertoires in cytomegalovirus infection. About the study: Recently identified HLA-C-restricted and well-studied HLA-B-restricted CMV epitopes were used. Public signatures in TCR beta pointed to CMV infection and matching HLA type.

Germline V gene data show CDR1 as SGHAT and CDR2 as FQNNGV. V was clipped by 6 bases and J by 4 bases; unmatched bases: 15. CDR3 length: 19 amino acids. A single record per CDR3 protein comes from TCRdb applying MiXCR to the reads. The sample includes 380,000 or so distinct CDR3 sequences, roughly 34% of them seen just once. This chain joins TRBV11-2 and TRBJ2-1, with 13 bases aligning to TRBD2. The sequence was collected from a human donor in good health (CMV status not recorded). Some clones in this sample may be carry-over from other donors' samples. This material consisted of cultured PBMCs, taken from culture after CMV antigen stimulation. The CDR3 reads CASSRLSPRTSGSYNEQFF. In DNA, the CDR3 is TGTGCCAGCAGTAGGTTAAGCCCACGGACTAGCGGGAGTTACAATGAGCAGTTCTTC.